These 20 T cell receptor beta chains were all obtained from the same sample, sequenced in a study of response to subunit inactivated influenza vaccine (dated by TCRdb to the late 2010s). Libraries were prepared through RT-PCR. TCRdb records Illumina HiSeq 2500 as the sequencer. TCRdb's own reprocessing of the public reads used fastp at Q25 and MiXCR and kept productive beta chains. A single entry per CDR3 protein holds the most common genes and DNA from its merged rows. Counted in this sample were approximately 520,000 distinct CDR3 sequences; 25% of them appeared once. 1.5% to 2% of the sample lies in the top ten. The specimen comprised CD4+ T cells sorted from PBMCs, sampled more than 4 days after vaccination. These receptors were obtained from a man aged 45 to 65 who received an inactivated influenza vaccine. Donor details come from another sample of the same person, matched by shared clones.

This chain connects TRBV20-1 to TRBJ2-1, with 11 bases matching TRBD2. Losses at the gene ends were 0 bases for V and 1 base for J; bases not matched to a gene: 2. Germline V CDR1 and CDR2: DFQATT, SNEGSKA (reference sequence). The CDR3 loop spans 16 amino acids. The CDR3, as DNA: TGCAGTGCTAGAGATAGCGGGAGGGTTTCCTACAATGAGCAGTTCTTC. Its translation: CSARDSGRVSYNEQFF.

There are a few counts of this clonotype. V and J are TRBV6-5 and TRBJ2-3; 13 nucleotides agree with TRBD2. The CDR3 is 17 residues long. Germline-derived CDR1 and CDR2 are MNHEY and SVGAGI. V shed 4 bases and J 1 base; nucleotides not matched to a gene: 5. For the CDR3, the DNA is TGTGCCAGCAGTTGGACTAGCGGGAGAGCAGGCACAGATACGCAGTATTTT. Its translation: CASSWTSGRAGTDTQYF.

This clonotype has more than one count but fewer than ten. The chain employs TRBV7-2 and TRBJ2-7, with 11 bases identical to TRBD2. Germline-derived CDR1 and CDR2 are SGHTA and FQGNSA. J lost 5 bases, V lost 5 bases, and 14 bases had no gene match. This CDR3 is 17 amino acids long. CDR3 nucleotides: TGTGCCAGCAGCCCATCCCCCAGTCTAGCGGGAGGTAACGAGCAGTACTTC. Its protein product is CASSPSPSLAGGNEQYF.

J is TRBJ2-1 and V is TRBV11-2; 10 bases fit TRBD2. The CDR3 runs to 17 residues. Losses at the gene ends were 0 bases for V and 3 bases for J; bases not matched to a gene: 5. CDR1 is SGHAT and CDR2 is FQNNGV in the germline V gene. CDR3 DNA sequence: TGTGCCAGCAGCTTAGAACTAGCGGGAAGAAACTACAATGAGCAGTTCTTC. Protein: CASSLELAGRNYNEQFF.

The chain combines TRBV14 with TRBJ2-7; D gene ambiguous. Germline values: CDR1 SGHDN, CDR2 FVKESK. CDR3 length: 11 amino acids. V was clipped by 3 bases and J by 3 bases, with 3 bases between them. The CDR3 here is CASSHFYEQYF. In DNA, the CDR3 is TGTGCCAGCAGCCATTTCTACGAGCAGTACTTC. Looking up the rest from reference TRBV14 and TRBJ2-7 gives the full variable domain: EAGVTQFPSHSVIEKGQTVTLRCDPISGHDNLYWYRRVMGKEIKFLLHFVKESKQDESGMPNNRFLAERTGGTYSTLKVQPAELEDSGVYFCASSHFYEQYFGPGTRLTVT.

This clonotype was seen just once. The chain recombines TRBV5-5 with TRBJ1-3; no clear D. The CDR3 has 17 residues. CDR1 is SGHKS and CDR2 is YYEKEE in the germline V gene (reference sequence). V was trimmed by 3 bases and J by 4 bases, leaving 20 bases between them. Written as DNA, the CDR3 is TGTGCCAGCAGCTCGGGAACACATGGTCATTACGGAAACACCATATATTTT. Protein sequence: CASSSGTHGHYGNTIYF.

V gene TRBV4-1 combines with J gene TRBJ2-3, with 9 nucleotides matching TRBD2. V was clipped by 2 bases and J by 5 bases; unmatched bases: 8. This CDR3 is built from 16 residues. The germline gives CDR1 MGHRA, CDR2 YSYEKL. The CDR3 DNA sequence: TGCGCCAGCAGCCAATTGGGCGGGGGGGCCGAAGATACGCAGTATTTT. Translating gives CASSQLGGGAEDTQYF.

Note on this clonotype: The germline gene is not matched at one end of the junction; a read error may be the cause. V and J are TRBV5-5 and TRBJ2-1; TRBD2 aligns across 10 bases. CDR1 and CDR2 (germline): SGHKS, YYEKEE (reference sequence). The CDR3 is made up of 17 amino acids. CDR3 residues: CASSSRLGASGGNEQFF. The CDR3 bases are TGTGCCAGCAGCTCCCGCCTCGGGGCTAGCGGGGGCAATGAGCAGTTTTTC.

The chain links TRBV7-2 to TRBJ2-1, with a tentative D call TRBD2 (6 bases). CDR1 and CDR2 (germline): SGHTA, FQGNSA. With 1 base removed from V and 9 bases from J, the gap between germline ends came to 10 bases. The CDR3 contains 13 residues. The CDR3 DNA reads TGTGCCAGCAGCTTAGGCCGCGGGATTGAGCAGTTCTTC. Translation: CASSLGRGIEQFF.

The V and J genes are TRBV7-8 and TRBJ1-1, with unresolved D. The germline V gene encodes CDR1 SGHVS and CDR2 FQNEAQ. The CDR3 has 14 amino acids. Trimming left V 3 bases short and J 4 bases short, with 12 bases between. For the CDR3, the DNA is TGTGCCAGCAGCTTCGACGGGCGAGGCACTGAAGCTTTCTTT. Protein product: CASSFDGRGTEAFF.

The chain joins TRBV7-9 to TRBJ2-3, with TRBD1 matching 8 bases. Trimming took 3 bases from V and 1 from J; bases not matched to a gene: 6. Germline CDR1 is SEHNR and CDR2 is FQNEAQ (reference sequence). This CDR3 is 16 amino acids long. The DNA for the CDR3 is TGTGCCAGCAGCTTGGTAACAGGGGGAGGCACAGATACGCAGTATTTT. Encoded protein: CASSLVTGGGTDTQYF.

J is TRBJ2-1 and V is TRBV20-1; no firm D call. Germline CDR1 reads DFQATT; CDR2 reads SNEGSKA (reference sequence). There are 16 residues in the CDR3. V lost 0 bases and J lost 7, with 19 bases in between. The CDR3 is CSARDQWQLMGNEQFF. DNA of the CDR3: TGCAGTGCTAGAGATCAGTGGCAGCTGATGGGTAATGAGCAGTTCTTC.

This clonotype showed up just a few times. The chain joins TRBV5-1 to TRBJ2-2, with D possibly matching TRBD1 (6 bases). CDR1 and CDR2 from the germline V gene are SGHRS and YFSETQ. Trimming pared 7 bases from V and 4 bases from J, leaving 14 bases between. CDR3 length: 14 amino acids. CDR3 in amino acids: CASRKGVGTGELFF. The CDR3 coding sequence is TGCGCCAGCCGTAAGGGGGTCGGCACCGGGGAGCTGTTTTTT.

This clonotype occurred a few times. The genes are TRBV7-2 and TRBJ1-6, with 7 nucleotides matching TRBD1. CDR1 is SGHTA, CDR2 FQGNSA, per germline. This CDR3 comprises 15 residues. J lost 6 bases, V lost 5 bases, and 7 bases had no gene match. Here the CDR3 DNA reads TGTGCCAGCAGCGTAGAGAGGGGGCTTAATTCACCCCTCCACTTT. Protein product: CASSVERGLNSPLHF.

The chain combines TRBV5-1 with TRBJ2-5; 9 bases fit TRBD2. In germline, CDR1 is SGHRS, CDR2 YFSETQ. V shed 6 bases, J shed 13 bases, and the junction held 16 bases outside the gene matches. This CDR3 comprises 14 residues. CDR3: CASIAGGPSETLYF. CDR3 DNA sequence: TGCGCCAGCATTGCGGGAGGGCCCTCGGAGACCTTGTACTTC.

The chain recombines TRBV6-2 or TRBV6-3 with TRBJ2-1; 11 positions agree with TRBD2. Trimming took 10 bases from V and 10 from J; bases not matched to a gene: 9. This CDR3 contains 13 residues. Germline lookup yields CDR1 MNHEY and CDR2 SVGEGT. The CDR3 DNA reads as TGTGCCACCGTAGCGGGAGGGCCGCGGGAGCAGTTCTTC. Its protein is CATVAGGPREQFF.

This clonotype was seen a single time. The V and J genes are TRBV28 and TRBJ2-3; D is ambiguous. This CDR3 is 16 amino acids long. Per germline, CDR1 MDHEN and CDR2 SYDVKM. Trimming took 8 bases from V and 5 from J, leaving 23 bases between them. CDR3 loop: CASEPAPTVTGDTQYF. CDR3 DNA sequence: TGTGCCAGCGAACCCGCTCCCACCGTTACTGGAGATACGCAGTATTTT.

The chain is built from TRBV11-2 and TRBJ1-4; D gene ambiguous. The CDR3 has 16 amino acids. The ends were cut back, 5 bases at V and 3 bases at J, with 16 bases in the middle. Looked up from germline, CDR1 is SGHAT and CDR2 is FQNNGV. In DNA, the CDR3 is TGTGCCAGCAGCCTAACGACGAGAGCCTCTAATGAAAAACTGTTTTTT. Amino acid sequence: CASSLTTRASNEKLFF.

The chain carries TRBV18 and TRBJ1-1; the D is unclear. Trimming pared 8 bases from V and 0 bases from J, leaving 10 bases between. CDR3 size: 13 residues. Germline CDR1 reads KGHSH; CDR2 reads LQKENI. DNA of the CDR3: TGTGCCAGCGCCGGGCAGATGAACACTGAAGCTTTCTTT. This encodes CASAGQMNTEAFF.

This rearrangement joins TRBV24-1 to TRBJ2-7; 8 nucleotides match TRBD2. Germline assignment: CDR1 KGHDR and CDR2 SFDVKD. The ends lost 7 bases at V and 0 bases at J; junction bases unmatched: 7. There are 15 residues in the CDR3. CDR3: CATSPSGGNSYEQYF. CDR3 coding DNA: TGTGCCACCAGCCCCTCGGGAGGGAACTCCTACGAGCAGTACTTC.